This note documents a single T cell receptor (beta chain) sequence. This CDR3 contains 13 residues. CDR1 is SGHTA, CDR2 FQGTGA, per germline. The V end lost 5 bases, the J end lost 3 bases, and 10 bases lay between the germline ends. This entry comes from a study of blood T cell repertoires in COVID-19. Study as a whole: T cells, B-cell-depleted T cells, or PBMCs provided the cDNA or gDNA that served as material.

Study processing details: Estimation of nucleated cell counts was performed using reference gene primer amplification. The assay was immunoSEQ multiplex PCR, and TCRdb's table has in-frame clones only and misses some. Clone size and V and J calls were adopted from that table, with D and trimming inferred from the DNA. The sample consists of 350,000 or so clones, around 86% of them appearing once. Material for sequencing was PBMCs or T cells enriched from blood (not recorded which). The chain links TRBV7-3 to TRBJ1-1, with a possible D match to TRBD1 (5 bases). This clonotype was obtained from a woman in her 40s with acute COVID-19. The CDR3 reads CASSGDSYTEAFF. CDR3 DNA sequence: TGTGCCAGCAGCGGCGACAGTTACACTGAAGCTTTCTTT.